This TCR beta chain is drawn from a study of T cells after posttransplantation cyclophosphamide (dated by TCRdb to about 2016). Describing the broader study: Using TRB sequencing, the study followed how the T cell repertoire rebuilt after myeloablative bone marrow transplantation with posttransplantation cyclophosphamide given as GVHD prophylaxis. Samples from 30 to 40 PTCy-treated patients and 15 to 20 related bone marrow donors of those patients were subjected to antigen receptor sequencing. Blood from all 35 or so PTCy patients who had 1-year posttransplant specimens underwent TRB sequencing. TRB sequencing was also done on up to roughly 3 additional blood samples from 2 to 5.2 years after transplant in 3 patients, and on pretransplant blood from 4 patients. Because TRA and TRB clonality were tightly correlated in roughly 10 samples, subsequent TCR analyses were focused on TRB only. Public TRB sequences were searched against a database of over 3,600 sequences associated with responses to pathogens, tumor antigens, self-antigens and alloantigens. What the research found in general, with its limitations: The TRB repertoires of T cells infiltrating skin or the GI tract showed only limited overlap with the TRB repertoires found in blood. Across approximately 45 patients, recipient CMV seropositivity and CMV reactivation were highly associated with TRB clonality; PTCy diversity was similar to CNI/methotrexate controls. At 1-2 months, donor-recipient similarity was low but rose over the first year, and the later blood repertoires were often dominated by donor CD8+ memory clones.

Viable CD3+CD4+ or CD3+CD8+ cells that were CCR7+CD45RA+CD45RO-CD95-CD27+CD28+ were defined as naive T cells. Peripheral blood samples were provided by related bone marrow donors on the day of marrow donation. Mononuclear cells from peripheral blood and bone marrow were separated by Ficoll-Hypaque density centrifugation and then cryopreserved. CD4+ and CD8+ T cells, including naive and memory subsets, were sorted by FACS using a FACSAria II. From V the trimming removes 4 bases and from J it removes 1 base, while the gene matches leave 5 bases of the junction unaccounted for. Its CDR3 holds 17 amino acids, cysteine through phenylalanine. The only DNA kept is the CDR3, 51 bases in frame from the first base. Comments on this clone: No antigen is known for it. No base quality information exists; no much larger clone differs at one position.

TRB sequencing was run on genomic DNA with either the immunoSEQ assay at survey resolution or the hsTCRB kit. The study's own analysis went as follows. Initial read processing used immunoSEQ software, and repertoire analyses used the LymphoSeq R package. For each TRB dataset, clonality was calculated as 1 minus normalized Shannon entropy, and the Gini coefficient was computed as well. Phenotypes of unsorted samples were inferred by mapping TRB sequences from sorted subsets of the recipient or donor onto the same recipient's unsorted samples. Drawn from immuneACCESS, this table holds only the in-frame rearrangements with V and J called that TCRdb kept. Clones are partly lost; checked studies trace under half to an unresolved V gene and leave the rest unexplained. V and J calls and clone size are given by that table; D and trimming were obtained from the DNA. In all, the sample holds more than 30,000 clones, and around 90% of those were seen once. The top ten clones comprise over 0.2% of the sample.

Sequenced sample: naive CD4+ T cells sorted from PBMCs. This clonotype was obtained from a woman aged 60-75 years in good health, CMV-negative, and a related stem cell transplant donor. The chain is made from TRBV23-1 and TRBJ2-5; TRBD2 lines up with 14 middle nucleotides. TRBV23-1 carries the ORF label, with uncertain function. The CDR3 sequence is CASSPGLAGVPQETQYF. The bases are TGCGCCAGCAGTCCGGGACTAGCGGGGGTCCCCCAAGAGACCCAGTACTTC.